This T cell receptor (beta chain) was found in a study of T-cell memory formation after mild COVID-19. Study-wide results and caveats: CD4+ clones that contracted lay mainly in CM and EM; CD8+ ones lay in EMRA. There were some responding clones in pre-infection memory, which suggested that cross-reactive memory had joined. Clones shrinking from day 15 to 85 showed even CD4/CD8 mixes; later expanders tilted CD4+.

The germline V gene has CDR1 MNHNS and CDR2 SASEGT. V shed 6 bases and J shed 2 bases, with 26 bases lying between them. This CDR3 comprises 18 residues. Of note for this clonotype: The antigen remains undetermined.

TCRdb re-derived calls from the 5' RACE reads in MiXCR, one entry per CDR3 protein. The profile shows about 350,000 distinct CDR3 sequences, around an eighth of them singletons. V and J are TRBV6-1 and TRBJ2-7; either TRBD1 or TRBD2 may fit D (6 bases each). This clonotype originated in a man younger than 35 who had mild COVID-19 (a few samples of this study predate the infection). Cell type and time point are not known. Sequenced: PBMCs or a T cell subset sorted from them (not recorded which). This CDR3 is CASRYLDGGGTLPYEQYV. DNA for the CDR3: TGTGCCAGCAGGTACCTTGACGGAGGGGGGACCTTGCCCTACGAGCAGTACGTC.